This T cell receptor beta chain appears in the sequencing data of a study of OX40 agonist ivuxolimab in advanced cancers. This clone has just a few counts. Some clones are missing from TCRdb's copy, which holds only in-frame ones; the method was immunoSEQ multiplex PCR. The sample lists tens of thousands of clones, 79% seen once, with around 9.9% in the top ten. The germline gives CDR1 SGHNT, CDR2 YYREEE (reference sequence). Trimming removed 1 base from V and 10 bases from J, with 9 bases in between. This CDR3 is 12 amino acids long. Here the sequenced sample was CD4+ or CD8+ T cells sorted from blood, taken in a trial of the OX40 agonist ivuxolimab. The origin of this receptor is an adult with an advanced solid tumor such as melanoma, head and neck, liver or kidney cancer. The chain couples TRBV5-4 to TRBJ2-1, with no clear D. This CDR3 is CASSLSSREQFF. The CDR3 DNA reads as TGTGCCAGCAGCTTGTCGTCTCGAGAGCAGTTCTTC.